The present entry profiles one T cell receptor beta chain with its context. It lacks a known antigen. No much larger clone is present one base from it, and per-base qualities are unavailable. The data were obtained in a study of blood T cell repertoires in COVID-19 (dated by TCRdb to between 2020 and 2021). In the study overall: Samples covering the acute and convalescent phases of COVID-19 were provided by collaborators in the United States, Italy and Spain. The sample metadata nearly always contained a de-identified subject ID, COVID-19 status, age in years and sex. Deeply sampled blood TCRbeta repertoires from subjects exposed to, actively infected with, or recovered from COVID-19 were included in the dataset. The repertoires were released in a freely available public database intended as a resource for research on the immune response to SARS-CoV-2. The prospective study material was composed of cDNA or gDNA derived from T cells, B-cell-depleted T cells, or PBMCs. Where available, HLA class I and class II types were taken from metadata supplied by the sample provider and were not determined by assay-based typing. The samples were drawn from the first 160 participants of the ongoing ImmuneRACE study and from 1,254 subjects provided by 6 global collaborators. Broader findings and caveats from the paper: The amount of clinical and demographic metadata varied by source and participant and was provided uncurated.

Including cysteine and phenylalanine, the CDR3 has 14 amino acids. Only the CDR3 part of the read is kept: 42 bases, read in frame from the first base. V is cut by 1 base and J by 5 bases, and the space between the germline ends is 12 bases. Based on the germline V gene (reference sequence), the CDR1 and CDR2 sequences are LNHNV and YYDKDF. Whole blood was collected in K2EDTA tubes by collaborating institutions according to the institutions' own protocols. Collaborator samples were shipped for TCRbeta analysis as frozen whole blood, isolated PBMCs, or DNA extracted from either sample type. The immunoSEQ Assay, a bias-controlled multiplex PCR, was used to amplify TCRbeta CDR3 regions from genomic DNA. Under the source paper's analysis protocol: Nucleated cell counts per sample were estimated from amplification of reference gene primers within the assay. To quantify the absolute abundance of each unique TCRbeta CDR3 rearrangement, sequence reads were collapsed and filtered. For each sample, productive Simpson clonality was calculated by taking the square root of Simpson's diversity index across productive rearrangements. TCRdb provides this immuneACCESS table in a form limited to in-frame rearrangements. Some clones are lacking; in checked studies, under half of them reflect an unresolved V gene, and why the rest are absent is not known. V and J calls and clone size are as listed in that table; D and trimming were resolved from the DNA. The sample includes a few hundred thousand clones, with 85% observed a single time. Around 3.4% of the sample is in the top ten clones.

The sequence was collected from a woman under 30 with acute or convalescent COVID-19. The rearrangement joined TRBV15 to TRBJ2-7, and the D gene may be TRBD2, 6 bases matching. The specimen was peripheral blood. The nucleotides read TGTGCCACCAGCAGAGCGGGAGTTTTAGACGAGCAGTACTTC. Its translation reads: CATSRAGVLDEQYF.